Only a few counts were recorded for the clone carrying this T cell receptor beta chain. What it binds is not known. The CDR3 is 15 amino acids. Between the trimmed V and J ends, which lost 2 bases and 5 bases, there was a span of 15 bases. These data originate in a study of blood T cells in healthy people across ages. Study-wide results and limits: The study found more naive CD4+ cells and higher diversity in long-lived than aged donors.

A minimum of 6.5 million PBMCs was isolated per sample. A second 7 to 11 cycle PCR used barcoded and J-beta primers. Each cDNA molecule was tagged by a template-switch adaptor with 12 random nucleotides. A single record per CDR3 protein comes from TCRdb applying MiXCR to the 5' RACE reads. The top ten hold around 40% of the sample, which has over 700,000 distinct CDR3 sequences, roughly 50% seen once. The rearrangement joins TRBV12-3 or TRBV12-4 to TRBJ2-5; possibly TRBD2 for D (5 bases). The source of this sequence is a man older than 75 in good health. Sequenced sample: blood. CDR3 sequence: CASSLRPLSGETQYF. The CDR3 coding sequence is TGTGCCAGCAGTTTAAGGCCTCTTTCGGGGGAGACCCAGTACTTC.